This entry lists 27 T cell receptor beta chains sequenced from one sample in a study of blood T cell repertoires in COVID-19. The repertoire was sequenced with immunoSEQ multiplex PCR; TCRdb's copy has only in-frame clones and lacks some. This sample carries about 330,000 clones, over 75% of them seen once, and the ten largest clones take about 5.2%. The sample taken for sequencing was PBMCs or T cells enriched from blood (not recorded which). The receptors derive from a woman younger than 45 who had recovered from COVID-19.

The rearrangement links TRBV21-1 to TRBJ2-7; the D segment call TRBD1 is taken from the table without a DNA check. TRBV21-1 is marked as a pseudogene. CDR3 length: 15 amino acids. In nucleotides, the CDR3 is TGTGCCAGCAGCAAAGCCGAGACAGGATCCTACGAGCAGTACTTC. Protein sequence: CASSKAETGSYEQYF.

CDR3 sequence: CASSLVPSRGTEAFF. The DNA for the CDR3 is TGTGCCAGCAGCTTAGTTCCCTCAAGGGGGACTGAAGCTTTCTTT. This sequence joins TRBV7-2 and TRBJ1-1, with a possible D match to TRBD1 (6 bases). Germline V lookup: CDR1 SGHTA, CDR2 FQGNSA. The CDR3 contains 15 residues. V lost 1 base, J lost 5 bases, and 14 bases lay in between.

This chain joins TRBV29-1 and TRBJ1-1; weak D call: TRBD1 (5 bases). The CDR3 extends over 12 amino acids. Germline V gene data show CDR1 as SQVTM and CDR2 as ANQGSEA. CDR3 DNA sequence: TGCACCATTCAGCAGGGGAACACTGAAGCTTTCTTT. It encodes CTIQQGNTEAFF. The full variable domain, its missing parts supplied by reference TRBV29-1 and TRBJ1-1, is SAVISQKPSRDICQRGTSLTIQCQVDSQVTMMFWYRQQPGQSLTLIATANQGSEATYESGFVIDKFPISRPNLTFSTLTVSNMSPEDSSIYLCTIQQGNTEAFFGQGTRLTVV.

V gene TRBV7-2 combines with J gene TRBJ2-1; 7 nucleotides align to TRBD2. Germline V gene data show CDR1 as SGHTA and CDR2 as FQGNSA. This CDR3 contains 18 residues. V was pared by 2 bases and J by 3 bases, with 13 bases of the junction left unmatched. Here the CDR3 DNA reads TGTGCCAGCAGCTTAAGGGATCCGGGACTACCCTTCTACAATGAGCAGTTCTTC. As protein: CASSLRDPGLPFYNEQFF.

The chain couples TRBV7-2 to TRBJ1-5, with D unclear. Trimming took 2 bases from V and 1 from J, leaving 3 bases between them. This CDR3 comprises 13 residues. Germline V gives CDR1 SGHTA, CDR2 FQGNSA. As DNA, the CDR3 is TGTGCCAGCAGCTTACGGAGCAATCAGCCCCAGCATTTT. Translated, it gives CASSLRSNQPQHF.

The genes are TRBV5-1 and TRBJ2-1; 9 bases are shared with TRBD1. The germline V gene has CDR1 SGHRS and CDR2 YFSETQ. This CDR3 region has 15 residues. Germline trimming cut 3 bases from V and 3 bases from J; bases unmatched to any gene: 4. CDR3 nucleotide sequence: TGCGCCAGCAGCTGGGGGGACAGGGACTACAATGAGCAGTTCTTC. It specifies CASSWGDRDYNEQFF.

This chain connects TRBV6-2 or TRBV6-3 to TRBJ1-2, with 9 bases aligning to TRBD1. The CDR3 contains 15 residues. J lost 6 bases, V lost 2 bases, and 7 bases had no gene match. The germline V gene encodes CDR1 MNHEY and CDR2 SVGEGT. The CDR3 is CASSYPLDRGHGYTF. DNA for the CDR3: TGTGCCAGCAGTTACCCTTTGGACAGGGGCCATGGCTACACCTTC.

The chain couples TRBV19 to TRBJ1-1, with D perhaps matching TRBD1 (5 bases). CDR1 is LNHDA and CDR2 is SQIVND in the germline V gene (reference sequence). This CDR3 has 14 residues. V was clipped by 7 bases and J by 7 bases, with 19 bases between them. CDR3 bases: TGTGCCAGTACCCCAGGGTGGGGAAGGCTTGAAGCTTTCTTT. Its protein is CASTPGWGRLEAFF.

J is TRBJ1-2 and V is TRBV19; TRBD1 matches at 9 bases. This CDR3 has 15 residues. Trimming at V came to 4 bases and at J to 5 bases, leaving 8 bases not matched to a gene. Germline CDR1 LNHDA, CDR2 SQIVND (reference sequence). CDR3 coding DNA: TGTGCCAGTAGTACGGGACAGGGCCGGGTTTATGGCTACACCTTC. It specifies CASSTGQGRVYGYTF.

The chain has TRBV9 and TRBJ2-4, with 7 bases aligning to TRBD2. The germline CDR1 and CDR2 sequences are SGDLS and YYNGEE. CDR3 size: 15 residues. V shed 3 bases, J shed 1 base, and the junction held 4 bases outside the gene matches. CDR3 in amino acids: CASSAHSGAKNIQYF. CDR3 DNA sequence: TGTGCCAGCAGCGCCCATAGCGGGGCCAAAAACATTCAGTACTTC.

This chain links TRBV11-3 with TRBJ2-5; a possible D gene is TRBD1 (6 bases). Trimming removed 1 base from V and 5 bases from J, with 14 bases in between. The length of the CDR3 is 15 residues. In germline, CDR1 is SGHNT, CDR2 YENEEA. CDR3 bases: TGTGCCAGCAGCTTAGGGCAGGGGTTCTCGGAGACCCAGTACTTC. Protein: CASSLGQGFSETQYF. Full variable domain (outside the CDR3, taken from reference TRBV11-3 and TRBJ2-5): EAGVVQSPRYKIIEKKQPVAFWCNPISGHNTLYWYLQNLGQGPELLIRYENEEAVDDSQLPKDRFSAERLKGVDSTLKIQPAELGDSAVYLCASSLGQGFSETQYFGPGTRLLVL.

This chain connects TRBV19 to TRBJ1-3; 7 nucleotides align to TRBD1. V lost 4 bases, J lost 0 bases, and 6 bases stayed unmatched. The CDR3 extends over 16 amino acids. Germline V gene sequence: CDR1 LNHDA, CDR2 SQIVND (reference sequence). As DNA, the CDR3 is TGTGCCAGTAGTAACTCCGGGACAGTCTCTGGAAACACCATATATTTT. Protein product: CASSNSGTVSGNTIYF. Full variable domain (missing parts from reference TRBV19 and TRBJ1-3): DGGITQSPKYLFRKEGQNVTLSCEQNLNHDAMYWYRQDPGQGLRLIYYSQIVNDFQKGDIAEGYSVSREKKESFPLTVTSAQKNPTAFYLCASSNSGTVSGNTIYFGEGSWLTVV.

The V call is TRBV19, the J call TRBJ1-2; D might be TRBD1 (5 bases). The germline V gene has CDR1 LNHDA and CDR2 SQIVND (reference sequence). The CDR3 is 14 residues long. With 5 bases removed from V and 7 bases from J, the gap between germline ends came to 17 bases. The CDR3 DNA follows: TGTGCCAGTAGTGGCGTTTCAGGAAGGGGTGGCTACACCTTC. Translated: CASSGVSGRGGYTF.

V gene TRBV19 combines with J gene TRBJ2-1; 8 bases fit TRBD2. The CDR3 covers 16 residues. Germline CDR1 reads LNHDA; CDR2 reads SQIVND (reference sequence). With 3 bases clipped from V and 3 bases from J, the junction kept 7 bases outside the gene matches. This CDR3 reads CASSMLRGGVYNEQFF. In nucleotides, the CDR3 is TGTGCCAGTAGTATGCTTCGGGGGGGCGTCTACAATGAGCAGTTCTTC.

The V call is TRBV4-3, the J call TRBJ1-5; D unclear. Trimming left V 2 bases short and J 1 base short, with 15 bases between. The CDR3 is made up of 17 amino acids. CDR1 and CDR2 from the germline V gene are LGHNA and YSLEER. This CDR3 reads CASSQTHNGVSNQPQHF. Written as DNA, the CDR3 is TGCGCCAGCAGCCAAACCCATAACGGGGTAAGCAATCAGCCCCAGCATTTT.

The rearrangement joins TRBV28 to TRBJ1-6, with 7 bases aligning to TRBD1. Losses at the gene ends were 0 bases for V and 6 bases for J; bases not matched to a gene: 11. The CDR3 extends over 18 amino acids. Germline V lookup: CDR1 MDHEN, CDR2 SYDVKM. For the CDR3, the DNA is TGTGCCAGCAGTTTATGGAAAATCTCGACAGGGAGTAATTCACCCCTCCACTTT. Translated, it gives CASSLWKISTGSNSPLHF.

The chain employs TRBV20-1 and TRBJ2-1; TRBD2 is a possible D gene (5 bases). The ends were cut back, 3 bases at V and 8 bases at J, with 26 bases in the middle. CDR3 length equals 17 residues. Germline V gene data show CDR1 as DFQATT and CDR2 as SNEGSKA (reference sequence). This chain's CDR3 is CSASPEALSPSGHEQFF. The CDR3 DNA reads TGCAGTGCTAGTCCGGAGGCCCTAAGCCCCTCTGGGCATGAGCAGTTCTTC.

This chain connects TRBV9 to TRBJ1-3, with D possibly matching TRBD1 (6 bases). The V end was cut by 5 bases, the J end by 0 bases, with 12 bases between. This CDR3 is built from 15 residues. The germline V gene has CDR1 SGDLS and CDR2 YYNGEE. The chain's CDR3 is CASSMGATSGNTIYF. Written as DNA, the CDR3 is TGTGCCAGCAGTATGGGGGCGACCTCTGGAAACACCATATATTTT. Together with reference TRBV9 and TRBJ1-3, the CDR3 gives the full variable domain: DSGVTQTPKHLITATGQRVTLRCSPRSGDLSVYWYQQSLDQGLQFLIQYYNGEERAKGNILERFSAQQFPDLHSELNLSSLELGDSALYFCASSMGATSGNTIYFGEGSWLTVV.

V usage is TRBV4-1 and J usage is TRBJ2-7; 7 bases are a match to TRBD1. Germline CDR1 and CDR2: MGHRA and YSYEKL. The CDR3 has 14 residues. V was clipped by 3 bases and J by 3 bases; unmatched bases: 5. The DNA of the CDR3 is TGCGCCAGCAGCCAGAGGACAGGCTTCTACGAGCAGTACTTC. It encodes CASSQRTGFYEQYF.

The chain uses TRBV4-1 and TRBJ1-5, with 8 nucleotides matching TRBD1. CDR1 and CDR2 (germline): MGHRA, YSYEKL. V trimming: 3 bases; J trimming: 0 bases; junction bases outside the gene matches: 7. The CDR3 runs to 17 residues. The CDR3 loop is CASSQGQVMLSNQPQHF. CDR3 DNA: TGCGCCAGCAGCCAGGGACAGGTGATGCTTAGCAATCAGCCCCAGCATTTT.

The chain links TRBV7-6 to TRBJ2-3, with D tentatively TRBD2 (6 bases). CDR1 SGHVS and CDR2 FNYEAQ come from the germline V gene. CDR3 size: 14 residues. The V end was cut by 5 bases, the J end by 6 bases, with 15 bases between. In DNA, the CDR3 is TGTGCCAGCAGCAACGGGGCGGGGATTGATACGCAGTATTTT. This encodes CASSNGAGIDTQYF.

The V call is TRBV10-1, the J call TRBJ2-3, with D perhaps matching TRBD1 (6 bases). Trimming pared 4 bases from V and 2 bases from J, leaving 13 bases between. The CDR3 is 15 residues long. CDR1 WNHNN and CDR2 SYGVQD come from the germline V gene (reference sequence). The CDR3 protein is CASSARTDPTDTQYF. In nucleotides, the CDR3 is TGCGCCAGCAGTGCACGGACAGACCCCACAGATACGCAGTATTTT.

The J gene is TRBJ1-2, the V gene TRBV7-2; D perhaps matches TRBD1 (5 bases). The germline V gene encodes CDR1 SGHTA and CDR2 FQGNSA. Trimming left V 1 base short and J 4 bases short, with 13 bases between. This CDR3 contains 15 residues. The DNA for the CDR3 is TGTGCCAGCAGCTTAGGGCAGGGAATGATCTATGGCTACACCTTC. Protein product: CASSLGQGMIYGYTF.

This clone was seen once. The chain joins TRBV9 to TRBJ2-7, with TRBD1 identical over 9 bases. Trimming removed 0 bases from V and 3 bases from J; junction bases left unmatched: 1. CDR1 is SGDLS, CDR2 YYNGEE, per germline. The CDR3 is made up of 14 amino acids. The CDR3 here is CASSVVDRGYEQYF. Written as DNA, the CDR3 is TGTGCCAGCAGCGTAGTGGACAGGGGCTACGAGCAGTACTTC.

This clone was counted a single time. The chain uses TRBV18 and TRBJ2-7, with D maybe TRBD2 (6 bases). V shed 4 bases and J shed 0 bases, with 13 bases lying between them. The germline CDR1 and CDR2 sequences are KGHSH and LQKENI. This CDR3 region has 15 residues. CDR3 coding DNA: TGTGCCAGCTCACTTGTGGGGGGAACCTCCTACGAGCAGTACTTC. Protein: CASSLVGGTSYEQYF.

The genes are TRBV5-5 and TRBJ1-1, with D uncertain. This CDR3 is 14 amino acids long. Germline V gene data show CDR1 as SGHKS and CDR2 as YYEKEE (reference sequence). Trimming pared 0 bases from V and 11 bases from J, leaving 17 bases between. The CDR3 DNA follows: TGTGCCAGCAGCTTGGAAGGTGTGGGAGTTGGCGCTTTCTTT. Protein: CASSLEGVGVGAFF. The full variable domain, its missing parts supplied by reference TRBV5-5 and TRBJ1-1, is DAGVTQSPTHLIKTRGQQVTLRCSPISGHKSVSWYQQVLGQGPQFIFQYYEKEERGRGNFPDRFSARQFPNYSSELNVNALLLGDSALYLCASSLEGVGVGAFFGQGTRLTVV.

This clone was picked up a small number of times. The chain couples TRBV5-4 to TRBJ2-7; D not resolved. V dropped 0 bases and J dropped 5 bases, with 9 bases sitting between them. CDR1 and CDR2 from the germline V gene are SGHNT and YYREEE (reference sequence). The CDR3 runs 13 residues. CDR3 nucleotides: TGTGCCAGCAGCTTGGAATTACGGGACGAGCAGTACTTC. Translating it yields CASSLELRDEQYF.